This paragraph covers one T cell receptor beta chain sequence. This clonotype was seen a handful of times. There is no known antigen for this receptor. Mismatch with germline at one junction end may stem from a read error. The record originates from a study of CD8 T cells in ankylosing spondylitis (dated by TCRdb to about 2017). About the study as a whole: The study set out to find disease-linked TCR variants by profiling T cell receptor beta repertoires in ankylosing spondylitis patients and healthy donors. The full study cohort was made up of about 24 ankylosing spondylitis patients and 108 healthy donors. Peripheral blood was sampled, and synovial fluid was also collected from ankylosing spondylitis patients.

Overall results and qualifications from the work: Significant enrichment of the disease-linked clones was reported in matched synovial fluid samples from ankylosing spondylitis patients. Blood from ankylosing spondylitis patients appeared to be characterized by a TCR beta motif composed of about 8 highly homologous amino acid variants. A CD8+ phenotype was shown by the disease-linked clones, which were found at relatively low frequencies in peripheral blood. Some TCR beta motif variants had previously been reported in synovial fluid and blood of reactive arthritis patients, which suggested common disease-initiation mechanisms.

The CDR3 has 12 amino acids, counting the end cysteine and phenylalanine. CDR3 DNA is the only sequence kept; it has 36 bases, read in frame from the first base. The listed sequencing device is Illumina HiSeq 2500. Quantitative 5'-RACE with molecular barcodes was the method used to prepare the TCR beta libraries. In the authors' own workflow: To identify disease-linked TCR variants, a new computational method was used, one built on a probabilistic model of VDJ rearrangement. TCRdb applied fastp at Q25 and MiXCR to the public reads, then kept only in-frame beta chains. Entries are consolidated by CDR3 protein sequence, retaining the most common genes and DNA. These V and J calls are TCRdb output, not the study's own analysis. The sample records 250,000 to 400,000 distinct CDR3 sequences, 11% of which are singletons. The top ten clonotypes cover about 10% of the sample.

The sequence links TRBV12-3 or TRBV12-4 to TRBJ1-2, with no confident D gene call. Sequenced material: blood, either unsorted or a sorted T cell fraction (not recorded which). This TCR was recovered from a female donor with ankylosing spondylitis or in good health (not recorded which). The sequence in DNA is TGTGCCAGCAGTCCGGGAGCCAGTGTCTACCCCTTC. Translated, it reads CASSPGASVYPF.